This T cell receptor beta chain was obtained from a study of blood T cell repertoires in COVID-19. V lost 5 bases and J 2 bases, leaving 8 bases between the germline ends. The CDR3 consists of 13 residues. CDR1 and CDR2 (germline): MDHEN, SYDVKM. Under the authors' procedure: Scientists estimated how many nucleated cells there were by amplifying reference gene primers. Sequencing was performed with immunoSEQ multiplex PCR; in TCRdb, only in-frame clones are kept and a portion is missing. The V and J calls and the clone size are those of that table, but D and trimming were determined from the DNA. The sample contains under 200,000 clones, roughly 80% of which appear only once. Self-reported history from a screening survey and questionnaire set each donor's cohort.

The source material was PBMCs or T cells enriched from blood (not recorded which). This receptor was obtained from a man aged 45-60 years who had recovered from COVID-19. The V call is TRBV28, the J call TRBJ2-3; possibly TRBD1 for D (5 bases). This chain's CDR3 is CASSAGSTDTQYF. The CDR3 coding sequence is TGTGCCAGCAGTGCAGGGTCCACAGATACGCAGTATTTT. The variable domain in full, completed from reference TRBV28 and TRBJ2-3, reads DVKVTQSSRYLVKRTGEKVFLECVQDMDHENMFWYRQDPGLGLRLIYFSYDVKMKEKGDIPEGYSVSREKKERFSLILESASTNQTSMYLCASSAGSTDTQYFGPGTRLTVL.